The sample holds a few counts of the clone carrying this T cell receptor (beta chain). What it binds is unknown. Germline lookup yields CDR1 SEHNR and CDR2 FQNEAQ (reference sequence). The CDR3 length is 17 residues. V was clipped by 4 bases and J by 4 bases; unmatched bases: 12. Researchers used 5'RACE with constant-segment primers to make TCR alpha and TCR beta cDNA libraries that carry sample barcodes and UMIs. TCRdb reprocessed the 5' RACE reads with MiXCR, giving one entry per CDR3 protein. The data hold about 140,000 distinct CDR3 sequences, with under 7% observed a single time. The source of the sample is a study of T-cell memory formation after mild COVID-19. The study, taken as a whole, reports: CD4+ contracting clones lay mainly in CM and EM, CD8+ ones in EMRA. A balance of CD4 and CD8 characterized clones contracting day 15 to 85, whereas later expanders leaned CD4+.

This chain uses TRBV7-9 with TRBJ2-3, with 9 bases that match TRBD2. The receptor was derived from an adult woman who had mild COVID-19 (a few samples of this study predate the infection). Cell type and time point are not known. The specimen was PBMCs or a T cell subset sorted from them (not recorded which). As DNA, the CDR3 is TGTGCCAGCAGCTCCCCCCGGCGGGAGGGCAGGCCAGATACGCAGTATTTT. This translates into CASSSPRREGRPDTQYF.